Reported below is one T cell receptor (beta chain). Its antigen is still unknown. The sample originates from a study of cytomegalovirus exposure and HLA in healthy donors. Trimming removed 0 bases from V and 1 base from J, with 12 bases in between. The CDR3 length is 16 residues. Germline V gene sequence: CDR1 MNHEY, CDR2 SVGAGI. Healthy donors of bone marrow made up the group. Study-wide results and caveats: Rates of TCR association differed by HLA locus in a later analysis, with DRB1 highest and HLA-C lowest. Analysis was carried out at a later point, and it linked a missense DCLRE1C variant to TCR beta V- and J-gene trimming.

The PCR was carried out with 60 Vbeta primers and 13 Jbeta primers. Data came from immunoSEQ multiplex PCR; TCRdb stores just in-frame clones and leaves some out. The table lists around 120,000 clones, around 80% of them singletons. The J gene is TRBJ1-1, the V gene TRBV6-5, with D possibly matching TRBD1 (6 bases). The sequenced sample was PBMCs. This TCR derives from a woman between 40 and 55 years old in good health and CMV-seronegative. CDR3 loop: CASSYSGGGRNTEAFF. The CDR3 DNA reads TGTGCCAGCAGTTACTCAGGGGGGGGGAGGAACACTGAAGCTTTCTTT.